This T cell receptor (beta chain) was profiled in a study of identifying expanded T cells in peripheral blood. Trimming shortened V by 5 bases and J by 4 bases, and 12 bases separated the two germline ends. Germline-derived CDR1 and CDR2 are GTSNPN and SVGIG (reference sequence). This CDR3 is built from 13 residues. Some clones are missing from TCRdb's copy, which holds only in-frame ones; the method was immunoSEQ multiplex PCR. The table records under 70,000 clones, approximately 87% of them present only once. V is TRBV30 and J is TRBJ2-1; TRBD1 is a possible D gene (6 bases). The sequenced sample consisted of blood. The receptor's source is a person between 18 and 75 years old in good health. The CDR3 nucleotides are TGTGCCTGGTCCGCGGACAGATACAATGAGCAGTTCTTC. Its translation is CAWSADRYNEQFF.